The 5 T cell receptor beta chains reported below all come from one sample, sequenced in a study of cytomegalovirus exposure and HLA in healthy donors. Profiling relied on immunoSEQ multiplex PCR, and the TCRdb table lists in-frame clones only, not all of them. The sample includes about 220,000 clones, 75% to 95% of them seen just once. The sample taken for sequencing was PBMCs. Receptors were obtained from a woman under 30 in good health and CMV-seronegative.

This clone was seen just once. The chain joins TRBV11-2 to TRBJ2-1, with D hard to call. Germline-derived CDR1 and CDR2 are SGHAT and FQNNGV. Trimming stripped 5 bases from V and 7 bases from J, with 6 bases between. CDR3 length equals 11 residues. The CDR3 loop reads CASSPVNEQFF. CDR3 sequence (DNA): TGTGCCAGCAGCCCCGTTAATGAGCAGTTCTTC.

V usage is TRBV29-1 and J usage is TRBJ2-5, with TRBD1 as a possible D gene (6 bases). The V end was cut by 5 bases, the J end by 4 bases, with 17 bases between. The CDR3 length is 14 residues. Germline values: CDR1 SQVTM, CDR2 ANQGSEA. For the CDR3, the DNA is TGCAGCGTTTCAGGGGTGCGGGTTTTAGAGACCCAGTACTTC. Encoded protein: CSVSGVRVLETQYF. The full variable domain, its missing parts supplied by reference TRBV29-1 and TRBJ2-5, is SAVISQKPSRDICQRGTSLTIQCQVDSQVTMMFWYRQQPGQSLTLIATANQGSEATYESGFVIDKFPISRPNLTFSTLTVSNMSPEDSSIYLCSVSGVRVLETQYFGPGTRLLVL.

The CDR3 region is CASSARDRAGNQPQHF. CDR3 in DNA: TGTGCCAGCAGCGCCCGTGACAGGGCTGGGAATCAGCCCCAGCATTTT. The chain uses TRBV21-1 and TRBJ1-5; the table's D call of TRBD1 was not tested on the DNA. TRBV21-1 is listed as a pseudogene. The CDR3 is 16 amino acids.

The V call is TRBV2, the J call TRBJ1-3; tentatively, D is TRBD1 (6 bases). Germline loops: CDR1 SNHLY, CDR2 FYNNEI. Trimming took off 5 bases at V and 5 bases at J, with 10 bases between the two ends. The CDR3 loop spans 13 amino acids. The CDR3 sequence: CASSRDIRNTIYF. CDR3 coding DNA: TGTGCCAGCAGTCGGGACATAAGAAACACCATATATTTT.

The chain combines TRBV10-3 with TRBJ1-1, with unresolved D. V was shortened by 10 bases and J by 5 bases, with 11 bases between the two germline ends. CDR1 is ENHRY, CDR2 SYGVKD, per germline. This CDR3 has 11 amino acids. CDR3 protein: CATSDLTEAFF. DNA of the CDR3: TGTGCCACCTCGGACTTAACTGAAGCTTTCTTT.